The 20 T cell receptor beta chains in this list originate from one sample, sequenced in a study of blood T cell repertoires in COVID-19. Method: immunoSEQ multiplex PCR; TCRdb's copy keeps in-frame clones and lacks some. Counted here are about 50,000 clones, more than 85% occurring once; the ten biggest clones make up around 9.7%. Material: peripheral blood. The receptors shown here come from a woman aged 80 or over with acute or convalescent COVID-19.

The chain carries TRBV5-1 and TRBJ2-7, with TRBD2 as a possible D gene (5 bases). Germline CDR1 and CDR2: SGHRS and YFSETQ. The CDR3 contains 13 residues. V lost 4 bases and J 4 bases, leaving 12 bases between the germline ends. CDR3 sequence reads: CASSPIGNYEQYF. CDR3 sequence (DNA): TGCGCCAGCAGCCCCATCGGGAATTACGAGCAGTACTTC.

This chain connects TRBV24-1 to TRBJ2-7; 7 nucleotides match TRBD1. The CDR3 totals 13 residues. Losses at the gene ends were 4 bases for V and 8 bases for J; bases not matched to a gene: 7. The germline CDR1 and CDR2 sequences are KGHDR and SFDVKD. The CDR3 DNA is TGTGCCACCAGTGAAACACGACAGGGTAAGCAGTACTTC. It specifies CATSETRQGKQYF.

The chain has TRBV2 and TRBJ1-2; 8 bases line up with TRBD1. CDR3 length: 14 residues. Losses at the gene ends were 6 bases for V and 4 bases for J; bases not matched to a gene: 7. Germline loops: CDR1 SNHLY, CDR2 FYNNEI. The CDR3 here is CASSAVGQGYGYTF. Here the CDR3 DNA reads TGTGCCAGCAGCGCTGTAGGACAGGGCTATGGCTACACCTTC.

V and J are TRBV5-6 and TRBJ1-4; D is ambiguous. The CDR3 contains 16 residues. Between the trimmed V and J ends, which lost 1 base and 4 bases, there was a span of 14 bases. Germline V CDR1 and CDR2: SGHDT, YYEEEE. The chain's CDR3 is CASSLSLSGLNEKLFF. The CDR3 region has the DNA TGTGCCAGCAGCTTGTCATTAAGCGGCCTTAATGAAAAACTGTTTTTT.

The chain couples TRBV6-6 to TRBJ2-7; 12 bases are shared with TRBD2. V lost 8 bases, J lost 6 bases, and 5 bases stayed unmatched. CDR1 and CDR2 (germline): MNHNY, SVGAGI (reference sequence). This CDR3 region has 13 residues. CDR3 residues: CASLLAGGSEQYF. The CDR3 nucleotides read TGTGCCAGCCTGCTAGCGGGAGGGAGCGAGCAGTACTTC.

The rearrangement links TRBV28 to TRBJ1-2; 7 bases line up with TRBD1. With V trimmed by 6 bases and J by 8 bases, 12 bases remained unmatched. Germline lookup yields CDR1 MDHEN and CDR2 SYDVKM. The CDR3 loop spans 14 amino acids. The CDR3 sequence is CASRLGQVRSGYTF. CDR3 DNA sequence: TGTGCCAGCAGACTCGGACAGGTACGGTCCGGCTACACCTTC.

This sequence joins TRBV24-1 and TRBJ2-1, with 16 bases matching TRBD2. Germline loops: CDR1 KGHDR, CDR2 SFDVKD. The CDR3 runs to 20 residues. Losses at the gene ends were 4 bases for V and 1 base for J; bases not matched to a gene: 9. The CDR3 here is CATSEGGLAGGPGSYNEQFF. The CDR3 DNA reads TGTGCCACCAGTGAGGGGGGACTAGCGGGAGGGCCTGGGTCCTACAATGAGCAGTTCTTC.

The V call is TRBV5-4, the J call TRBJ2-7; TRBD2 is a possible D gene (6 bases). Germline V gene lookup returns CDR1 SGHNT and CDR2 YYREEE (reference sequence). The CDR3 has 15 amino acids. The ends were cut back, 0 bases at V and 3 bases at J, with 13 bases in the middle. The CDR3, as DNA: TGTGCCAGCAGCTTGGGGGCGGGACCCAGCTACGAGCAGTACTTC. The encoded protein is CASSLGAGPSYEQYF.

V usage is TRBV11-3 and J usage is TRBJ2-1, with TRBD2 matching over 7 bases. Germline V CDR1 and CDR2: SGHNT, YENEEA. J lost 6 bases, V lost 1 base, and 3 bases had no gene match. There are 14 residues in the CDR3. CDR3 sequence (DNA): TGTGCCAGCAGCTTAGGACTAGCCCCCAATGAGCAGTTCTTC. Protein sequence: CASSLGLAPNEQFF.

This clone is a singleton in its sample. V usage is TRBV27 and J usage is TRBJ2-7, with 8 bases that match TRBD1. CDR1 is MNHEY and CDR2 is SMNVEV in the germline V gene (reference sequence). The CDR3 spans 13 residues. Losses at the gene ends were 9 bases for V and 1 base for J; bases not matched to a gene: 5. CDR3 sequence (DNA): TGTGCCAGTCTCGGACAGGGTTCCTACGAGCAGTACTTC. Amino acids: CASLGQGSYEQYF.

The chain joins TRBV7-9 to TRBJ1-2, with 7 bases fitting TRBD1. Germline CDR1 is SEHNR and CDR2 is FQNEAQ (reference sequence). CDR3 length: 15 amino acids. J gave up 8 bases and V 1 base, and 10 bases lay outside the gene matches. CDR3 in amino acids: CASSLVRGQGGGYTF. The CDR3 DNA follows: TGTGCCAGCAGCTTAGTAAGGGGGCAAGGTGGAGGCTACACCTTC.

The chain uses TRBV5-6 and TRBJ1-1, with TRBD1 matching over 10 bases. Unmatched junction bases numbered 13, after V lost 3 bases and J lost 8 bases. The germline gives CDR1 SGHDT, CDR2 YYEEEE. This CDR3 is 16 amino acids long. As DNA, the CDR3 is TGTGCCAGCAGCTCCTTGGGGGGGACAGGGGCTAGGGAAGCTTTCTTT. Amino acid sequence: CASSSLGGTGAREAFF.

The V call is TRBV18, the J call TRBJ2-7; 11 positions match TRBD2. CDR1 is KGHSH, CDR2 LQKENI, per germline. J lost 1 base, V lost 3 bases, and 11 bases had no gene match. The CDR3 is 18 residues long. The CDR3 spells CASSPSPLLAGVSYEQYF. DNA of the CDR3: TGTGCCAGCTCACCGTCCCCCCTACTAGCGGGAGTATCCTACGAGCAGTACTTC.

V and J are TRBV5-1 and TRBJ1-6, with 7 nucleotides matching TRBD1. The germline CDR1 and CDR2 sequences are SGHRS and YFSETQ. The CDR3 length is 13 residues. Losses at the gene ends were 5 bases for V and 8 bases for J; bases not matched to a gene: 4. The CDR3 protein is CASRPTGYSPLHF. As DNA, the CDR3 is TGCGCCAGCAGACCGACAGGGTATTCACCCCTCCACTTT.

The CDR3 sequence: CASSQVDPNRAFFLSGANVLTF. The CDR3 DNA sequence: TGTGCCAGCAGCCAAGTGGATCCAAACAGGGCTTTCTTCCTCTCTGGGGCCAACGTCCTGACTTTC. V usage is TRBV14 and J usage is TRBJ2-6; a weak D match, TRBD1 (6 bases). Germline lookup yields CDR1 SGHDN and CDR2 FVKESK. Trimming took 1 base from V and 0 from J, leaving 25 bases between them. The CDR3 totals 22 residues.

This chain connects TRBV7-2 to TRBJ1-5; 7 bases align to TRBD1. Trimming took 3 bases from V and 7 from J; bases not matched to a gene: 3. The V gene's germline CDR1 is SGHTA and CDR2 FQGNSA. There are 13 residues in the CDR3. CDR3: CASSFDRAQPQHF. DNA of the CDR3: TGTGCCAGCAGCTTCGACAGGGCCCAGCCCCAGCATTTT.

CDR3 in amino acids: CALRGSTEAFF. The DNA of the CDR3 is TGTGCCCTCAGGGGCAGCACTGAAGCTTTCTTT. V usage is TRBV30 and J usage is TRBJ1-1, with a tentative D call TRBD1 (6 bases). Trimming stripped 8 bases from V and 4 bases from J, with 11 bases between. The CDR3 loop spans 11 amino acids. Per germline, CDR1 GTSNPN and CDR2 SVGIG (reference sequence).

V is TRBV7-2 and J is TRBJ2-5, with D unresolved. CDR3 length equals 14 residues. Trimming took off 1 base at V and 2 bases at J, with 8 bases between the two ends. Germline-derived CDR1 and CDR2 are SGHTA and FQGNSA. The CDR3 sequence: CASSLGPIQETQYF. CDR3 in DNA: TGTGCCAGCAGCTTAGGTCCTATTCAAGAGACCCAGTACTTC.

This chain uses TRBV11-2 with TRBJ2-5, with D unresolved. Germline assignment: CDR1 SGHAT and CDR2 FQNNGV. This CDR3 comprises 14 residues. The V gene lost 4 bases and the J gene lost 1 base, with 10 bases spanning the gap. In DNA form, the CDR3 reads TGTGCCAGCAGCTCCTCACAGACCCAAGAGACCCAGTACTTC. Protein product: CASSSSQTQETQYF.

V and J are TRBV5-1 and TRBJ2-1; 10 bases line up with TRBD2. The germline V gene encodes CDR1 SGHRS and CDR2 YFSETQ. Germline trimming cut 3 bases from V and 7 bases from J; bases unmatched to any gene: 7. This CDR3 region has 15 residues. CDR3 residues: CASSSSSGSGNEQFF. In DNA, the CDR3 is TGCGCCAGCAGCTCCTCTAGCGGGAGTGGTAATGAGCAGTTCTTC.